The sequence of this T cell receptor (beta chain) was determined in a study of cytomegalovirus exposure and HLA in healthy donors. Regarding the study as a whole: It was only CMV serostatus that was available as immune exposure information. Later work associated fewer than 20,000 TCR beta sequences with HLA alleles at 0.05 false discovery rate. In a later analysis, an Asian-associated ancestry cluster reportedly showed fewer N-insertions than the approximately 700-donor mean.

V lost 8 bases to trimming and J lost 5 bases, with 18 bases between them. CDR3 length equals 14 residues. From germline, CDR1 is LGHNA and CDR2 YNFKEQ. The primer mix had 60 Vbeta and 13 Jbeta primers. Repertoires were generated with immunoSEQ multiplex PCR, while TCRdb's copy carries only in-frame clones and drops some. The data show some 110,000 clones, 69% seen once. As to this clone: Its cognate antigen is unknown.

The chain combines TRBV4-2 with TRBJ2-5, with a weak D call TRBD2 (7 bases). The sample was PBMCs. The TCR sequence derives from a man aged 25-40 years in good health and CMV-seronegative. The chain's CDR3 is CASGPSGGGETQYF. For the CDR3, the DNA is TGTGCCAGCGGGCCTAGCGGAGGGGGGGAGACCCAGTACTTC.